This T cell receptor beta chain stems from a study of shared clonotypes between healthy human individuals. With 3 bases removed from V and 7 bases from J, the gap between germline ends came to 15 bases. CDR3 length equals 15 residues. Germline values: CDR1 ENHRY, CDR2 SYGVKD. Subsets obtained from CD4+ cells comprised CD45RA+ naive and CD45RA-negative memory cells. Running of the assay took place at deep level. This table comes from immunoSEQ multiplex PCR, and its TCRdb copy is limited to in-frame clones, with some not included. The data hold roughly 2.2 million clones, with just over 90% observed a single time.

The rearrangement links TRBV10-3 to TRBJ1-4; D remains unclear. Sequences were obtained from naive CD4+ T cells from PBMCs. This sample's subset: CD45RA+ positively selected. This sequence originates from a man aged 18 to 30 in good health. Some clones in this sample may be carry-over from other donors' samples. The CDR3 DNA follows: TGTGCCATCAGTGATCCATCTTTGAGAGGTGAAAAACTGTTTTTT. This translates into CAISDPSLRGEKLFF.